This T cell receptor (beta chain) was obtained from a study of blood T cells in healthy people across ages. Study information: Template switching captured about one barcoded beta molecule per two T cells.

The study, taken as a whole, reports: Diversity of TCR beta per million T cells declined in a roughly linear way with age. Naive CD4+ cells and diversity were both higher in long-lived donors than in aged donors.

Germline CDR1 and CDR2: ENHRY and SYGVKD. V was clipped by 0 bases and J by 1 base; unmatched bases: 0. The CDR3 has 15 residues. A few counts support this clonotype. The target antigen is unknown. Alongside a J-beta primer mix, a sample-barcoded 5' primer served in a second PCR lasting 7 to 11 cycles. The authors tagged each cDNA molecule using a template-switch adaptor with 12 random nucleotides. TCRdb reprocessed the 5' RACE reads with MiXCR, giving one entry per CDR3 protein. Here the sample spans more than 650,000 distinct CDR3 sequences, around a fifth being singletons. The sequence was obtained from a man aged 70-80 years in good health. The chain carries TRBV10-3 and TRBJ2-3, with 8 positions matching TRBD2. The sequencing input was blood. The CDR3 region has the DNA TGTGCCATCAGTGAGTCGACTAGCGGCACAGATACGCAGTATTTT. Protein product: CAISESTSGTDTQYF.